A single sample gave rise to the 7 T cell receptor beta chains below, sequenced in a study of vaccination and CD4 T cells after COVID-19. CD4+ T cells that had been cultured provided DNA sequenced with the Oncomine TCR Beta short-read assay. One entry per CDR3 protein, called by TCRdb with MiXCR from the PCR reads. The sample holds roughly 16,000 distinct CDR3 sequences, less than 50% seen once. No antigen has been assigned to these receptors. Described treatment: 10-day PBMC culture with coronavirus spike peptide pools or control peptides (ViraFEST assay). Sequencing input: CD4+ T cells from blood, cultured in vitro. The receptors shown here come from a human donor who had recovered from COVID-19.

The J gene is TRBJ1-1, the V gene TRBV7-9; no clear D. The CDR3 has 15 residues. From germline, CDR1 is SEHNR and CDR2 FQNEAQ (reference sequence). V gave up 5 bases and J gave up 1 base, with 14 bases separating them. DNA of the CDR3: TGTGCCAGCAGCCAACAACCGCGAGGGAACACTGAAGCTTTCTTT. Encoded protein: CASSQQPRGNTEAFF.

CDR3 amino acids: CASRAGIFEQYF. CDR3 DNA sequence: TGTGCCAGCAGAGCAGGGATCTTCGAGCAGTACTTC. V is TRBV6-1 and J is TRBJ2-7; the D gene is possibly TRBD1 (5 bases). V lost 6 bases to trimming and J lost 6 bases, with 12 bases between them. CDR1 MNHNS and CDR2 SASEGT come from the germline V gene. The CDR3 is 12 residues long.

This clonotype was recorded once. V and J are TRBV20-1 and TRBJ2-1; D gene ambiguous. Germline lookup yields CDR1 DFQATT and CDR2 SNEGSKA (reference sequence). The V gene lost 3 bases and the J gene lost 7 bases, with 4 bases spanning the gap. The CDR3 length is 10 residues. CDR3 in amino acids: CSASRNEQFF. CDR3 bases: TGCAGTGCTAGTAGGAATGAGCAGTTCTTC.

This clonotype was seen a few times. The chain recombines TRBV6-1 with TRBJ2-1, with D tentatively TRBD1 (5 bases). The CDR3 is made up of 16 amino acids. V gave up 6 bases and J gave up 0 bases, with 15 bases separating them. Germline assignment: CDR1 MNHNS and CDR2 SASEGT. This CDR3 reads CASRMGPEYSYNEQFF. The CDR3 nucleotides are TGTGCCAGCAGGATGGGGCCCGAATACTCCTACAATGAGCAGTTCTTC.

This clonotype has only one observation. The chain recombines TRBV7-2 with TRBJ1-2; maybe TRBD1 (6 bases). CDR1 and CDR2 from the germline V gene are SGHTA and FQGNSA. V was trimmed by 2 bases and J by 5 bases, leaving 18 bases between them. The CDR3 contains 16 residues. The CDR3 bases are TGTGCCAGCAGCTTATTTTCACAGGGCTTCGGGTATGGCTACACCTTC. It specifies CASSLFSQGFGYGYTF.

The chain couples TRBV30 to TRBJ1-2; D perhaps matches TRBD1 (5 bases). Germline loops: CDR1 GTSNPN, CDR2 SVGIG (reference sequence). There are 13 residues in the CDR3. V dropped 3 bases and J dropped 4 bases, with 12 bases sitting between them. The CDR3 is CAWRHKTAYGYTF. DNA for the CDR3: TGTGCCTGGAGACATAAGACAGCCTATGGCTACACCTTC.

The rearrangement uses TRBV12-3 or TRBV12-4 and TRBJ2-1, with 7 bases matching TRBD2. The CDR3 is 11 amino acids. Trimming cost V 3 bases and J 15 bases; bases outside gene matches: 5. The DNA of the CDR3 is TGTGCCAGCAGTTTGAGGACTAGTCGGTTCTTC. Its translation is CASSLRTSRFF.